The source of this TCR beta chain is a study of radiotherapy plus CTLA-4 blockade in lung cancer. Study-level background: The study recorded objective responses in about 20% of patients and disease control in around 33%. Study results and limitations: Tumor-origin TCR clones grew in blood after radiotherapy plus ipilimumab. Reports state that early shifts in blood T cell clones, with interferon-beta, best predicted response.

TCRdb keeps only in-frame clones here, not all; method: immunoSEQ multiplex PCR. The repertoire consists of 80,000 to 100,000 clones, with around 88% occurring once and the leading ten covering roughly 4.9%. Chemo-refractory metastatic non-small-cell lung cancer patients were treated with focal radiation plus CTLA-4 blockade with ipilimumab. On this clone itself: As yet, its antigen is unknown.

Here the sequenced sample was peripheral blood, taken from a patient treated with radiotherapy plus ipilimumab. This receptor was obtained from a human donor with non-small cell lung cancer that progressed on radiotherapy plus ipilimumab.

DNA of the CDR3: TGTGCCAGCAGCGTAGCTGCGACAGGGGCCTATGGCTACACCTTC. It specifies CASSVAATGAYGYTF. V is TRBV9 and J is TRBJ1-2, with 8 bases fitting TRBD1. CDR1 is SGDLS, CDR2 YYNGEE, per germline. The CDR3 has 15 amino acids. V lost 0 bases, J lost 4 bases, and 5 bases stayed unmatched.